The 22 T cell receptor beta chains listed next were all sequenced from one sample in a study of blood T cell repertoires in COVID-19. The assay was immunoSEQ multiplex PCR, and TCRdb's table has in-frame clones only and misses some. This repertoire shows 200,000 to 300,000 clones, around 87% found once; its top ten account for about 7.6%. Sequenced input: peripheral blood. Every receptor here comes from a woman in her 70s with active or convalescent COVID-19.

This clone was picked up many times. The chain is built from TRBV5-1 and TRBJ1-1; D call uncertain. Germline V CDR1 and CDR2: SGHRS, YFSETQ. The V end was cut by 2 bases, the J end by 0 bases, with 17 bases between. The CDR3 has 17 amino acids. The CDR3 region has the DNA TGCGCCAGCAGCTTTACAGCCAACACTCTCATGAACACTGAAGCTTTCTTT. Translated: CASSFTANTLMNTEAFF. The variable domain in full, with the rest retrieved from reference TRBV5-1 and TRBJ1-1, is KAGVTQTPRYLIKTRGQQVTLSCSPISGHRSVSWYQQTPGQGLQFLFEYFSETQRNKGNFPGRFSGRQFSNSRSEMNVSTLELGDSALYLCASSFTANTLMNTEAFFGQGTRLTVV.

The gene calls are TRBV11-2 and TRBJ2-2; D remains ambiguous. Between the trimmed V and J ends, which lost 9 bases and 3 bases, there was a span of 11 bases. Germline V CDR1 and CDR2: SGHAT, FQNNGV. The CDR3 is made up of 13 amino acids. The CDR3 sequence: CASALGHTGELFF. In DNA form, the CDR3 reads TGTGCCAGTGCTTTGGGCCACACCGGGGAGCTGTTTTTT.

Only a few counts were recorded for this clone. The DNA of the CDR3 is TGCGCCAGCAGCCAAGATTTAGGAGTGCCCAACACTGAAGCTTTCTTT. Encoded protein: CASSQDLGVPNTEAFF. The chain recombines TRBV4-1 with TRBJ1-1; no firm D call. In germline, CDR1 is MGHRA, CDR2 YSYEKL. The CDR3 consists of 16 residues. Trimming removed 0 bases at V and 2 bases at J, with 13 bases between.

The CDR3 reads CASSVGVEDTQYF. The CDR3 DNA reads as TGTGCCAGCAGCGTAGGAGTTGAAGATACGCAGTATTTT. This rearrangement joins TRBV9 to TRBJ2-3; no reliable D call. The length of the CDR3 is 13 residues. CDR1 is SGDLS, CDR2 YYNGEE, per germline. Trimming cost V 0 bases and J 5 bases, with 7 bases left between them.

This clone has a single count. The chain has TRBV18 and TRBJ2-7, with 7 bases lining up with TRBD1. CDR3 size: 15 residues. CDR1 KGHSH and CDR2 LQKENI come from the germline V gene. V trimming: 3 bases; J trimming: 3 bases; junction bases outside the gene matches: 8. The CDR3 here is CASSPGDRKVYEQYF. CDR3 sequence (DNA): TGTGCCAGCTCACCGGGGGACAGAAAAGTCTACGAGCAGTACTTC.

The chain is built from TRBV3-1 (or the pseudogene TRBV3-2) and TRBJ1-6; 10 nucleotides align to TRBD1. The CDR3 runs to 18 residues. Germline CDR1 LGHDT, CDR2 YNNKEL (reference sequence). The V segment lost 4 bases and the J segment 5 bases; nucleotides outside the gene matches: 11. The chain's CDR3 is CASSLLIPGQGDNSPLHF. CDR3 sequence (DNA): TGTGCCAGCAGCCTACTGATACCCGGACAGGGGGATAATTCACCCCTCCACTTT.

CDR3 residues: CASSASGGANEQFF. CDR3 coding DNA: TGTGCCAGCAGCGCTAGCGGGGGGGCAAATGAGCAGTTCTTC. The J gene is TRBJ2-1, the V gene TRBV11-2, with TRBD2 matching over 12 bases. V shed 5 bases, J shed 7 bases, and the junction held 3 bases outside the gene matches. The CDR3 is 14 amino acids. Germline loops: CDR1 SGHAT, CDR2 FQNNGV.

The chain recombines TRBV12-3 or TRBV12-4 with TRBJ1-2, with 8 bases aligning to TRBD1. With 5 bases clipped from V and 4 bases from J, the junction kept 3 bases outside the gene matches. This CDR3 spans 13 amino acids. CDR3 coding DNA: TGTGCCAGCAGTGCCGACAGGGGCTATGGCTACACCTTC. Protein product: CASSADRGYGYTF.

The chain carries TRBV4-1 and TRBJ1-2; 8 bases fit TRBD1. Germline V gene lookup returns CDR1 MGHRA and CDR2 YSYEKL. The CDR3 has 15 amino acids. Trimming cost V 0 bases and J 5 bases; bases outside gene matches: 5. CDR3 loop: CASSQDGQGKYGYTF. CDR3 nucleotides: TGCGCCAGCAGCCAAGACGGACAGGGCAAGTATGGCTACACCTTC.

In the case of this clone: The sample has other DNA sequences that encode this CDR3 too. For the CDR3, the DNA is TGTGCCAGCAGTTATGGGGGCCAGCCCCAGCATTTT. Amino acids: CASSYGGQPQHF. V and J are TRBV6-2 or TRBV6-3 and TRBJ1-5, with D possibly TRBD1 on 6 matching bases. Looked up from germline, CDR1 is MNHEY and CDR2 is SVGEGT. The ends were cut back, 3 bases at V and 7 bases at J, with 7 bases in the middle. This CDR3 has 12 residues.

This CDR3 reads CASRRDRLETQYF. For the CDR3, the DNA is TGTGCCAGCAGGAGGGACAGGCTAGAGACCCAGTACTTC. The gene calls are TRBV6-5 and TRBJ2-5; the match to TRBD1 covers 8 bases. CDR3 size: 13 residues. The junction had 4 bases not matched to a gene; V was cut back by 6 bases and J by 4 bases. The germline V gene has CDR1 MNHEY and CDR2 SVGAGI.

This clone showed up just once. The V call is TRBV5-6, the J call TRBJ2-3, with 11 bases identical to TRBD2. After removal of 3 bases from V and 2 bases from J, the junction contained 2 bases not matched to a gene. CDR1 and CDR2 from the germline V gene are SGHDT and YYEEEE. The CDR3 covers 15 residues. The DNA of the CDR3 is TGTGCCAGCAGCTCACTAGCGGGGGACACAGATACGCAGTATTTT. Its protein product is CASSSLAGDTDTQYF.

This chain uses TRBV7-9 with TRBJ1-2; D uncertain. The CDR3 is made up of 17 amino acids. V was cut by 2 bases and J by 4 bases, with 20 bases left in between. CDR1 SEHNR and CDR2 FQNEAQ come from the germline V gene (reference sequence). CDR3 in amino acids: CASSLTIPGEAGYGYTF. The DNA for the CDR3 is TGTGCCAGCAGCTTAACTATCCCCGGAGAAGCGGGCTATGGCTACACCTTC. Full variable domain (remainder filled in from reference TRBV7-9 and TRBJ1-2): DTGVSQNPRHKITKRGQNVTFRCDPISEHNRLYWYRQTLGQGPEFLTYFQNEAQLEKSRLLSDRFSAERPKGSFSTLEIQRTEQGDSAMYLCASSLTIPGEAGYGYTFGSGTRLTVV.

V and J are TRBV12-3 or TRBV12-4 and TRBJ1-1, with 10 bases that match TRBD1. The CDR3 totals 13 residues. V shed 3 bases, J shed 8 bases, and the junction held 3 bases outside the gene matches. This CDR3 is CASSFRDRGEAFF. CDR3 bases: TGTGCCAGCAGTTTCCGGGACAGGGGAGAAGCTTTCTTT.

V usage is TRBV20-1 and J usage is TRBJ1-5; 8 nucleotides line up with TRBD1. The CDR3 loop spans 14 amino acids. The V segment lost 3 bases and the J segment 2 bases; nucleotides outside the gene matches: 3. CDR1 DFQATT and CDR2 SNEGSKA come from the germline V gene (reference sequence). The CDR3 spells CSASPTGGNQPQHF. CDR3 in DNA: TGCAGTGCTAGTCCGACAGGGGGCAATCAGCCCCAGCATTTT.

The V call is TRBV5-1, the J call TRBJ1-1; 7 bases are a match to TRBD1. This CDR3 comprises 12 residues. The trim removed 2 bases at V and 8 bases at J, leaving 3 bases unmatched. Per the germline V gene, CDR1 is SGHRS and CDR2 is YFSETQ. The CDR3: CASSFGTVEAFF. The CDR3 DNA sequence: TGCGCCAGCAGCTTCGGGACAGTCGAAGCTTTCTTT.

The chain is built from TRBV6-6 and TRBJ1-5; D ambiguous. Germline V gene lookup returns CDR1 MNHNY and CDR2 SVGAGI (reference sequence). The CDR3 totals 12 residues. V was shortened by 0 bases and J by 7 bases, with 4 bases between the two germline ends. DNA for the CDR3: TGTGCCAGCAGTTACTCGAGACAGCCCCAGCATTTT. Its protein product is CASSYSRQPQHF.

The gene calls are TRBV7-7 and TRBJ2-1, with 9 bases identical to TRBD2. Germline CDR1 is SSHAT and CDR2 is FNYEAQ (reference sequence). This CDR3 region has 15 residues. J was trimmed by 9 bases and V by 6 bases; bases with no gene match: 12. CDR3 loop: CASSPTSGGSGEQFF. The DNA for the CDR3 is TGTGCCAGCAGTCCGACTAGCGGTGGCTCAGGTGAGCAGTTCTTC.

The chain uses TRBV11-2 and TRBJ1-1; D uncertain. The V end lost 5 bases, the J end lost 8 bases, and 9 bases lay between the germline ends. The germline V gene has CDR1 SGHAT and CDR2 FQNNGV. The CDR3 has 11 residues. The CDR3 reads CASSPKWEAFF. CDR3 DNA sequence: TGTGCCAGCAGCCCTAAGTGGGAAGCTTTCTTT.

This chain links TRBV6-2 or TRBV6-3 with TRBJ1-5; D gene uncertain. This CDR3 contains 15 residues. V lost 4 bases and J 0 bases, leaving 10 bases between the germline ends. Germline V gives CDR1 MNHEY, CDR2 SVGEGT. This CDR3 is CASSLMAYSNQPQHF. The CDR3 bases are TGTGCCAGCAGTTTGATGGCTTATAGCAATCAGCCCCAGCATTTT.

This chain links TRBV6-5 with TRBJ2-6, with D maybe TRBD1 (6 bases). CDR3 size: 16 residues. Looked up from germline, CDR1 is MNHEY and CDR2 is SVGAGI. V lost 4 bases to trimming and J lost 5 bases, with 15 bases between them. This CDR3 is CASSWDIGLRANVLTF. Written as DNA, the CDR3 is TGTGCCAGCAGTTGGGACATAGGTCTCCGGGCCAACGTCCTGACTTTC.

The genes are TRBV10-1 and TRBJ2-2; 8 positions match TRBD1. The CDR3 contains 15 residues. Germline CDR1 WNHNN, CDR2 SYGVQD (reference sequence). The V and J ends lost 2 bases and 8 bases, in that order; junction bases with no gene match: 7. CDR3 protein: CASSEAGGAPGELFF. The CDR3 DNA reads TGCGCCAGCAGTGAGGCAGGGGGCGCCCCGGGGGAGCTGTTTTTT.